Listed below are T cell receptor beta chains from one sample, sequenced in a study of blood T cell repertoires in COVID-19. Sequencing was performed with immunoSEQ multiplex PCR; in TCRdb, only in-frame clones are kept and a portion is missing. The sample includes a few hundred thousand clones, approximately 85% of them seen just once. Sequenced input: PBMCs or T cells enriched from blood (not recorded which). The receptor set was obtained from a woman between 50 and 59 years old who had been exposed to COVID-19. The CDR3 runs from the conserved cysteine through the conserved F or W. The D gene is left open where the match is weak. Clone size appears in some rows only: once, few, many, or a class for an expanded clone.

j_call clone_size d_call v_call cdr3_nt cdr3_aa
TRBJ1-6 . TRBD1 TRBV5-4 TGTGCCAGCAGCCCCGGGACAGGGGCTTCACCCCTCCACTTT CASSPGTGASPLHF
TRBJ2-1 . . TRBV30 TGTGCCTGGAGTGTCTCCAGGTTCCATGAGCAGTTCTTC CAWSVSRFHEQFF
TRBJ2-7 . . TRBV19 TGTGCCAGTAGTATTTCGCCGACGACAGCTCCCTACTTC CASSISPTTAPYF
TRBJ2-3 . TRBD1 TRBV29-1 TGCAGCGTGGCGCGTGGACAGGGGGCGAAGACGCAGTATTTT CSVARGQGAKTQYF
TRBJ2-1 . TRBD1 TRBV7-2 TGTGCCAGCAGCTTCGGGACGGGACAGGGGGAGTTTGAGCAGTTCTTC CASSFGTGQGEFEQFF
TRBJ1-1 . . TRBV19 TGTGCCAGTAGGGAGTATCTGAACACTGAAGCTTTCTTT CASREYLNTEAFF
TRBJ2-3 . TRBD2 TRBV12-3/TRBV12-4 TGTGCCTCCGGGGGGGTAGCCCAGTATTTT CASGGVAQYF
TRBJ2-5 . . TRBV24-1 TGTGCCACCAGTGATTTCGGGGGGCTCGGTAAAGAGACCCAGTACTTC CATSDFGGLGKETQYF
TRBJ2-1 . TRBD2 TRBV7-2 TGTGCCAGCAGCTTAGGGGGACTAGTAGTCGTATCCCACAATGAGCAGTTCTTC CASSLGGLVVVSHNEQFF
TRBJ2-1 . TRBD2 TRBV6-2/TRBV6-3 TGTGCCAGCGGCCGAGCGGGGGTGTACAATGAGCAGTTCTTC CASGRAGVYNEQFF
TRBJ1-3 . . TRBV2 TGTGCCAGCAGTGACGTCGGACAGACCACTTATCGTTTCGAATTCAGCTCTGGAAACACCATATATTTT CASSDVGQTTYRFEFSSGNTIYF
TRBJ1-2 . . TRBV20-1 TGCAGTGTCACCCAGGGAAACGGCTACACCTTC CSVTQGNGYTF
TRBJ1-4 . TRBD1 TRBV18 TGTGCCAGCTCACCTAACCGACAGGGGGCAGATGAAAAACTGTTTTTT CASSPNRQGADEKLFF
TRBJ1-3 . . TRBV11-2 TGTGCCAGCAGTCCGGCCGGGGGTTGGACTGGAAACACCATATATTTT CASSPAGGWTGNTIYF
TRBJ1-1 . . TRBV9 TGTGCCAGCAGCGTAGGGGTCGTTGGCGGAGACACTGAAGCTTTCTTT CASSVGVVGGDTEAFF
TRBJ1-1 . . TRBV7-2 TGTGCCAGCAGCTTAAGGGTCGCGGGAGACACTGAAGCTTTCTTT CASSLRVAGDTEAFF
TRBJ2-3 . TRBD2 TRBV5-4 TGTGCCAGCAGCTTGGCTAGCGGGGGCACAGATACGCAGTATTTT CASSLASGGTDTQYF
TRBJ1-1 . TRBD1 TRBV5-1 TGCGCCAGCAGCCTTCACTCGGACAGGGAAGCTTTCTTT CASSLHSDREAFF
TRBJ2-1 . TRBD2 TRBV10-3 TGTGCCGCTTTTAGCGGGGGGGAGTACAATGAGCAGTTCTTC CAAFSGGEYNEQFF
TRBJ1-5 . . TRBV5-1 TGCGCCAGCAGCTTCGGAGGGGATAGCAATCAGCCCCAGCATTTT CASSFGGDSNQPQHF
TRBJ2-5 . . TRBV7-2 TGTGCCAGCAGCTTACCCCGAGGCTTTGAGACCCAGTACTTC CASSLPRGFETQYF
TRBJ1-1 once . TRBV27 TGTGCCAGCAGTTTACGACAGCCTAACACTGAAGCTTTCTTT CASSLRQPNTEAFF
TRBJ2-5 . . TRBV5-1 TGCGCCAGCAGCTTGGCCTCGACAGAAGAGACCCAGTACTTC CASSLASTEETQYF
TRBJ1-5 . TRBD1 TRBV6-5 TGTGCCAGCAGTAACAGGGGTTTAAGCAATCAGCCCCAGCATTTT CASSNRGLSNQPQHF
TRBJ2-3 . . TRBV9 TGTGCCAGCAGCGTAGCTGGAGGGGGGGGGCCAGGAGATACGCAGTATTTT CASSVAGGGGPGDTQYF
TRBJ2-7 . . TRBV7-2 TGTGCCAGCAGCTTAGCGGCCCTGGGGGGGGCCACCTACGAGCAGTACTTC CASSLAALGGATYEQYF
TRBJ2-1 . TRBD2 TRBV23-1 TGCGCCAGCAGTCGGACTAGCGGGGGGCGGAGCTCCTACAATGAGCAGTTCTTC CASSRTSGGRSSYNEQFF
TRBJ1-4 . TRBD1 TRBV6-5 TGTGCCAGCAGGAGGACAGGATTTAATGAAAAACTGTTTTTT CASRRTGFNEKLFF
TRBJ2-1 . . TRBV7-2 TGTGCCAGCAGCTTAGGGGGGGGGCAGCAGTTCTTC CASSLGGGQQFF
TRBJ1-1 once . TRBV5-1 TGCGCCAGCAGCACCGAGGGAGGGTTGGACACTGAAGCTTTCTTT CASSTEGGLDTEAFF
TRBJ2-1 . . TRBV15 TGTGCCACCAGCAAGGGACACGGGTACAATGAGCAGTTCTTC CATSKGHGYNEQFF
TRBJ1-2 . TRBD1 TRBV5-4 TGTGCCAGCAGCGGCTACAGGGGGCAGGTTGGCTACACCTTC CASSGYRGQVGYTF
TRBJ1-1 . . TRBV28 TGTGCCACCTTCGCCCTAGTTGGGGACATGAACACTGAAGCTTTCTTT CATFALVGDMNTEAFF
TRBJ2-1 . . TRBV29-1 TGCAGCGTTGATGACCCAGGGGAAGATGAGCAGTTCTTC CSVDDPGEDEQFF
TRBJ1-1 once TRBD1 TRBV24-1 TGTGCCACCCCCGGACAGGGGGCTGGTGAAGCTTTCTTT CATPGQGAGEAFF
TRBJ1-1 . . TRBV11-2 TGTGCCAGCAGCTCGTTACACCGTACCGAAGCTTTCTTT CASSSLHRTEAFF
TRBJ1-1 many TRBD1 TRBV5-1 TGCGCCAGCAGCTTGGCCGGGGGACAGGGGGCGCGGGTCACTGAAGCTTTCTTT CASSLAGGQGARVTEAFF
TRBJ2-1 . . TRBV6-4 TGTGCCAGCAGTGACTCGTTTACTGATGAGCAGTTCTTC CASSDSFTDEQFF
TRBJ1-1 . . TRBV19 TGTGCCAGTAATGGCAGAATGAACACTGAAGCTTTCTTT CASNGRMNTEAFF
TRBJ1-3 once TRBD1 TRBV5-4 TGTGCCAGCAGCTCGTGGACAGGAGGAAACACCATATATTTT CASSSWTGGNTIYF
TRBJ2-1 . TRBD1 TRBV6-2/TRBV6-3 TGTGCCAGCAGTGTGACAGGGAGTACGTACAATGAGCAGTTCTTC CASSVTGSTYNEQFF
TRBJ1-2 . . TRBV21-1 TGTGCCAGCAGCGTCCGACAGGGGCTCTATGGCTACACCTTC CASSVRQGLYGYTF
TRBJ2-6 . . TRBV5-1 TGCGCCAGCAGCCTCACCTGGACCGCTGAGGGCTCTGGGGCCAACGTCCTGACTTTC CASSLTWTAEGSGANVLTF
TRBJ1-3 . TRBD1 TRBV10-2 TGCGCCAGCAGCGACAGGGGCTCTGGAAACACCATATATTTT CASSDRGSGNTIYF
TRBJ1-4 . . TRBV5-4 TGTGCCAGCAGCTTGCGGCAGGATGGTGAAAAACTGTTTTTT CASSLRQDGEKLFF